A single sample gave rise to the 30 T cell receptor beta chains below, sequenced in a study of T cells in Graves' hyperthyroidism and ophthalmopathy. Amplification of TCR beta CDR3 regions was performed using RNA transcripts as template. A set of HTBI primers served as the primers for a first-round RT-PCR of the TCR CDR3. TCRdb fed the multiplex PCR reads into MiXCR, producing one record per CDR3 protein. The profile shows under 350,000 distinct CDR3 sequences, roughly 23% of them singletons. Specimen: blood. These receptors were taken from a woman in her forties or fifties with Graves' hyperthyroidism.

This clonotype has ten or more counts. V and J are TRBV12-3 or TRBV12-4 and TRBJ1-5; D ambiguous. V was trimmed by 6 bases and J by 0 bases, leaving 6 bases between them. The CDR3 loop spans 13 amino acids. The CDR3 DNA follows: TGTGCCAGCAGATCGGATAGCAATCAGCCCCAGCATTTT. It encodes CASRSDSNQPQHF.

This clonotype has a count of ten or more. The chain has TRBV7-2 and TRBJ2-5; the D gene could be TRBD1 or TRBD2 (5 bases each). CDR1 and CDR2 (germline): SGHTA, FQGNSA. The ends were cut back, 4 bases at V and 0 bases at J, with 6 bases in the middle. This CDR3 has 13 amino acids. The CDR3 spells CASSSGHQETQYF. The CDR3 nucleotides are TGTGCCAGCAGCTCGGGACACCAAGAGACCCAGTACTTC.

The chain recombines TRBV2 with TRBJ2-1, with TRBD2 matching over 8 bases. CDR3 length: 16 amino acids. The germline V gene encodes CDR1 SNHLY and CDR2 FYNNEI. Trimming took 7 bases from V and 4 from J; bases not matched to a gene: 12. This CDR3 reads CASNLRTGGGYNEQFF. The CDR3 coding sequence is TGTGCCAGCAACTTAAGGACTGGCGGGGGGTACAATGAGCAGTTCTTC. The complete variable domain, with remaining parts taken from reference TRBV2 and TRBJ2-1, reads EPEVTQTPSHQVTQMGQEVILRCVPISNHLYFYWYRQILGQKVEFLVSFYNNEISEKSEIFDDQFSVERPDGSNFTLKIRSTKLEDSAMYFCASNLRTGGGYNEQFFGPGTRLTVL.

Regarding this clonotype: Given a much more abundant clone one base away, this may be a read error. CDR3 in DNA: TGTGCCAGCAGTTTAAATAGCGGACCCTCCTACGAGCAGTTCTTC. It is translated as CASSLNSGPSYEQFF. This chain uses TRBV28 with TRBJ2-7; maybe TRBD2 (6 bases). TRBJ2-1 explains the end of the DNA better; the J call may be wrong. Germline V gene sequence: CDR1 MDHEN, CDR2 SYDVKM. The CDR3 runs 15 residues.

This clonotype was counted ten times or more. The gene calls are TRBV7-8 and TRBJ2-5, with 9 bases lining up with TRBD2. Looked up from germline, CDR1 is SGHVS and CDR2 is FQNEAQ. With 4 bases clipped from V and 7 bases from J, the junction kept 13 bases outside the gene matches. The CDR3 is 16 residues long. The CDR3 loop is CASSSPRREGLGTQYF. CDR3 sequence (DNA): TGTGCCAGCAGCTCCCCCAGGCGGGAGGGCCTCGGGACCCAGTACTTC.

V gene TRBV4-1 combines with J gene TRBJ1-1; D might be TRBD1 (6 bases). Germline loops: CDR1 MGHRA, CDR2 YSYEKL. Trimming left V 3 bases short and J 5 bases short, with 13 bases between. The CDR3 sequence is 14 residues long. The CDR3 nucleotides are TGCGCCAGCAGCCAGGGGACACGATTGACTGAAGCTTTCTTT. Translation: CASSQGTRLTEAFF.

This clonotype was seen a few times. The gene calls are TRBV6-1 and TRBJ1-6; D uncertain. V was shortened by 6 bases and J by 4 bases, with 10 bases between the two germline ends. The CDR3 is 14 amino acids. Germline V gives CDR1 MNHNS, CDR2 SASEGT. The CDR3 loop is CASRTSNYNSPLHF. As DNA, the CDR3 is TGTGCCAGCAGGACAAGTAATTATAATTCACCCCTCCACTTT.

A note on this clonotype: A much larger clone sits a single nucleotide away, making a read error possible. The chain uses TRBV20-1 and TRBJ2-3, with D tentatively TRBD1 or TRBD2 (5 bases each). V lost 6 bases to trimming and J lost 3 bases, with 19 bases between them. The CDR3 has 15 residues. Germline V lookup: CDR1 DFQATT, CDR2 SNEGSKA (reference sequence). The CDR3 loop is CSAQIRGTLTDTQYF. DNA of the CDR3: TGCAGTGCCCAAATACGGGGCACCTTGACAGATACGCAGTATTTT.

The table lists this clonotype with many counts. V usage is TRBV12-3 or TRBV12-4 and J usage is TRBJ2-3, with D perhaps TRBD2 (5 bases). V lost 6 bases, J lost 9 bases, and 16 bases lay in between. The CDR3 is 13 residues long. This chain's CDR3 is CASSFSERGTQYF. CDR3 in DNA: TGTGCCAGCAGCTTTTCCGAACGAGGGACGCAGTATTTT.

V is TRBV7-8 and J is TRBJ2-2, with D perhaps assigned TRBD1 or TRBD2 (6 bases each). V gave up 1 base and J gave up 4 bases, with 13 bases separating them. Germline CDR1 reads SGHVS; CDR2 reads FQNEAQ. This CDR3 is 16 amino acids long. This CDR3 reads CASSLEGGGTTGELFF. DNA of the CDR3: TGTGCCAGCAGCTTAGAGGGGGGAGGAACCACCGGGGAGCTGTTTTTT.

This clonotype was observed many times. Here the CDR3 DNA reads TGTGCCAGCAGCTTGGCCAGGGGAGGCGACCAAGAGACCCAGTACTTC. Translation gives CASSLARGGDQETQYF. The chain couples TRBV5-5 to TRBJ2-5; the D gene could be TRBD1 or TRBD2 (6 bases each). Trimming took off 0 bases at V and 0 bases at J, with 12 bases between the two ends. Germline assignment: CDR1 SGHKS and CDR2 YYEKEE (reference sequence). This CDR3 spans 16 amino acids.

This clonotype was picked up many times. The V gene is TRBV7-8, the J gene TRBJ2-3; 7 nucleotides align to TRBD2. The germline gives CDR1 SGHVS, CDR2 FQNEAQ. The CDR3 consists of 13 residues. Germline trimming cut 5 bases from V and 7 bases from J; bases unmatched to any gene: 6. In DNA, the CDR3 is TGTGCCAGCAGCCAATGGGGAGGGAATACGCAGTATTTT. The encoded protein is CASSQWGGNTQYF.

V is TRBV6-1 and J is TRBJ2-5; 10 bases agree with TRBD2. This CDR3 spans 14 amino acids. Trimming removed 5 bases from V and 5 bases from J; junction bases left unmatched: 5. Per the germline V gene, CDR1 is MNHNS and CDR2 is SASEGT. The CDR3 DNA follows: TGTGCCAGCAGTAGATTTAGCGGGGGGGAGACCCAGTACTTC. It translates to CASSRFSGGETQYF.

This clonotype has ten or more counts. The chain uses TRBV28 and TRBJ2-1; 11 nucleotides agree with TRBD2. Trimming cost V 2 bases and J 8 bases; bases outside gene matches: 8. The germline gives CDR1 MDHEN, CDR2 SYDVKM. The CDR3 has 16 residues. The CDR3 DNA follows: TGTGCCAGCAGTTTAGGGCTAGCGGGGGGCCGGGATGAGCAGTTCTTC. It yields the protein CASSLGLAGGRDEQFF.

This clonotype came up many times. V is TRBV5-6 and J is TRBJ1-2, with 9 bases identical to TRBD1. The ends lost 9 bases at V and 1 base at J; junction bases unmatched: 4. The CDR3 runs to 13 residues. The germline gives CDR1 SGHDT, CDR2 YYEEEE. CDR3 protein: CATGQGINYGYTF. In DNA, the CDR3 is TGTGCCACCGGACAGGGGATTAACTATGGCTACACCTTC.

The chain combines TRBV2 with TRBJ2-3, with a possible D match to TRBD2 (5 bases). From germline, CDR1 is SNHLY and CDR2 FYNNEI. Trimming cost V 7 bases and J 2 bases, with 16 bases left between them. CDR3 length: 15 residues. The CDR3 DNA is TGTGCCAGCACCGAGGGAACCCTCCTCACAGATACGCAGTATTTT. Protein product: CASTEGTLLTDTQYF.

This clonotype was seen at least ten times. The V gene is TRBV20-1, the J gene TRBJ2-7; 8 bases line up with TRBD1. V was pared by 3 bases and J by 7 bases, with 5 bases of the junction left unmatched. This CDR3 region has 12 residues. CDR1 and CDR2 (germline): DFQATT, SNEGSKA (reference sequence). The CDR3 protein is CSARQGAGEQYF. Written as DNA, the CDR3 is TGCAGTGCTAGGCAGGGGGCGGGGGAGCAGTACTTC.

V is TRBV28 and J is TRBJ1-3; D unresolved. The germline V gene has CDR1 MDHEN and CDR2 SYDVKM. V was clipped by 3 bases and J by 0 bases, with 12 bases between them. The CDR3 totals 16 residues. Here the CDR3 reads CASSFLGVFSGNTIYF. In DNA, the CDR3 is TGTGCCAGCAGTTTTCTTGGGGTATTCTCTGGAAACACCATATATTTT.

This clonotype was counted ten times or more. This chain connects TRBV11-2 to TRBJ2-3; TRBD1 is a possible D gene (6 bases). Trimming removed 1 base at V and 5 bases at J, with 13 bases between. Germline V lookup: CDR1 SGHAT, CDR2 FQNNGV. The CDR3 length is 15 residues. The CDR3 here is CASSLGDTPQDTQYF. The CDR3 nucleotides read TGTGCCAGCAGCTTAGGGGACACCCCACAAGATACGCAGTATTTT.

The sample holds many counts of this clonotype. This chain joins TRBV4-1 and TRBJ1-1; no reliable D call. This CDR3 comprises 17 residues. V lost 3 bases and J lost 4, with 21 bases in between. Germline CDR1 is MGHRA and CDR2 is YSYEKL. CDR3 loop: CASSQPLPRGKGTEAFF. The CDR3 nucleotides are TGCGCCAGCAGCCAGCCCCTCCCCCGCGGGAAGGGCACTGAAGCTTTCTTT.

This clonotype was detected ten times or more. V gene TRBV12-3 or TRBV12-4 combines with J gene TRBJ1-1; the D gene is possibly TRBD1 (6 bases). The CDR3 is 14 amino acids. The germline V and J ends were trimmed by 4 bases and 1 base, with 10 bases remaining between them. The DNA for the CDR3 is TGTGCCAGCAGTTACCGGGACACGAACACTGAAGCTTTCTTT. Encoded protein: CASSYRDTNTEAFF.

This clonotype came up a few times. The chain is built from TRBV7-8 and TRBJ1-6; 7 positions match TRBD1. The V segment lost 2 bases and the J segment 8 bases; nucleotides outside the gene matches: 3. The length of the CDR3 is 14 residues. Germline loops: CDR1 SGHVS, CDR2 FQNEAQ. This CDR3 reads CASSLTQGDSPLHF. The CDR3 nucleotides read TGTGCCAGCAGCTTAACCCAGGGGGATTCACCCCTCCACTTT.

The genes are TRBV10-3 and TRBJ1-5; no firm D call. V lost 3 bases to trimming and J lost 0 bases, with 3 bases between them. Germline V lookup: CDR1 ENHRY, CDR2 SYGVKD. This CDR3 comprises 13 residues. CDR3 sequence (DNA): TGTGCCATCAGTGACGGTAGCAATCAGCCCCAGCATTTT. Its translation: CAISDGSNQPQHF.

The table lists this clonotype with a few counts. This chain joins TRBV6-1 and TRBJ2-7; 12 nucleotides match TRBD2. The CDR3 covers 16 residues. V shed 3 bases and J 2 bases; nucleotides not matched to a gene: 5. Per germline, CDR1 MNHNS and CDR2 SASEGT. The DNA of the CDR3 is TGTGCCAGCAGTGAGGGACTAGCGGGTGGAACCTACGAGCAGTACTTC. This codes for CASSEGLAGGTYEQYF.

This clonotype was counted ten times or more. The genes are TRBV19 and TRBJ1-1; D perhaps matches TRBD1 (6 bases). V dropped 5 bases and J dropped 4 bases, with 8 bases sitting between them. Germline CDR1 is LNHDA and CDR2 is SQIVND (reference sequence). The CDR3 has 12 residues. The CDR3 coding sequence is TGTGCCAGTAGTTTACAGGGCACTGAAGCTTTCTTT. Residues: CASSLQGTEAFF.

This clonotype was detected ten times or more. The chain is built from TRBV2 and TRBJ1-1, with 7 bases aligning to TRBD1. The CDR3 spans 14 residues. J gave up 1 base and V 10 bases, and 9 bases lay outside the gene matches. Germline CDR1 is SNHLY and CDR2 is FYNNEI. The CDR3 DNA reads TGTGCCACCCAGATGGGACAGCGGAACACTGAAGCTTTCTTT. Amino acid sequence: CATQMGQRNTEAFF.

This rearrangement joins TRBV29-1 to TRBJ2-7, with 7 bases lining up with TRBD2. V was clipped by 3 bases and J by 0 bases; unmatched bases: 2. Germline loops: CDR1 SQVTM, CDR2 ANQGSEA. This CDR3 comprises 13 residues. In DNA, the CDR3 is TGCAGCGTTGAGCTAGCGGCCTCCTACGAGCAGTACTTC. Residues: CSVELAASYEQYF.

In this sample, this clonotype turned up many times. This rearrangement joins TRBV12-3 or TRBV12-4 to TRBJ1-3, with 9 bases aligning to TRBD1. J gave up 4 bases and V 7 bases, and 11 bases lay outside the gene matches. The CDR3 is 16 residues long. The CDR3 nucleotides are TGTGCCAGCATTAGTACAGGGGGCGCGTCAGGAAACACCATATATTTT. It codes for CASISTGGASGNTIYF.

This chain uses TRBV5-1 with TRBJ2-5; D assignment may be TRBD1 or TRBD2 (5 bases each). Germline values: CDR1 SGHRS, CDR2 YFSETQ. V shed 4 bases and J shed 4 bases, with 17 bases lying between them. The length of the CDR3 is 15 residues. CDR3 sequence: CASSPGRLYRETQYF. The CDR3 DNA is TGCGCCAGCAGCCCGGGACGGCTGTACCGAGAGACCCAGTACTTC.

The chain has TRBV2 and TRBJ1-5; maybe TRBD1 (5 bases). Per germline, CDR1 SNHLY and CDR2 FYNNEI. The CDR3 extends over 15 amino acids. Between the trimmed V and J ends, which lost 3 bases and 0 bases, there was a span of 9 bases. CDR3 region: CASSEGGISNQPQHF. DNA of the CDR3: TGTGCCAGCAGTGAGGGGGGAATTAGCAATCAGCCCCAGCATTTT. Full variable domain (remainder filled in from reference TRBV2 and TRBJ1-5): EPEVTQTPSHQVTQMGQEVILRCVPISNHLYFYWYRQILGQKVEFLVSFYNNEISEKSEIFDDQFSVERPDGSNFTLKIRSTKLEDSAMYFCASSEGGISNQPQHFGDGTRLSIL.